This is a list of T cell receptor beta chains from one sample in a study of cytomegalovirus exposure and HLA in healthy donors. Here immunoSEQ multiplex PCR was the method, and the copy in TCRdb shows in-frame clones only, minus some. The sample lists some 320,000 clones; 75% to 90% were seen once. What was sequenced was PBMCs. The origin of the receptors is a young woman in good health and CMV-seropositive. Both conserved end residues are part of each CDR3. D genes are given only for firm matches. Clone size is given for some rows only: seen once, a few or many times, or a class if the clone is expanded.

>NA|TRBV5-6|TRBJ2-7|NA
TGTGCCAGCAGCCCGACTACCACGGGGTACGAGCAGTACTTC
CASSPTTTGYEQYF
>NA|TRBV4-1|TRBJ1-3|NA
TGCGCCAGCAGCCCGGTCGGTCGAGGAGCCTCTGGAAACACCATATATTTT
CASSPVGRGASGNTIYF
>TRBD1|TRBV2|TRBJ1-1|NA
TGTGCCAGCAGGGGGACAGGGGTCGGAACTGAAGCTTTCTTT
CASRGTGVGTEAFF
>NA|TRBV19|TRBJ1-1|few
TGTGCCAGTAGTATGGGACCGACTGAAGCTTTCTTT
CASSMGPTEAFF
>TRBD1|TRBV7-2|TRBJ1-2|few
TGTGCCAGCAGTCCGCAAGCCGGGACAGACTATGGCTACACCTTC
CASSPQAGTDYGYTF
>TRBD1|TRBV9|TRBJ1-5|NA
TGTGCCAGCAGCGCGGGACAGCTTAATCAGCCCCAGCATTTT
CASSAGQLNQPQHF
>TRBD2|TRBV14|TRBJ2-5|NA
TGTGCCAGCAGCCAAGGACTAGCGGGAGGCGCTAGGGAGACCCAGTACTTC
CASSQGLAGGARETQYF
>TRBD2|TRBV9|TRBJ2-1|NA
TGTGCCAGCAGCGCTAATGGGGCGGGGGGCCCCTTTGATGAGCAGTTCTTC
CASSANGAGGPFDEQFF
>TRBD1|TRBV7-6|TRBJ1-3|NA
TGTGCCAGCAGCCGGGCACCGGGACAGGGATCTGGAAACACCATATATTTT
CASSRAPGQGSGNTIYF
>NA|TRBV29-1|TRBJ2-7|NA
TGCAGCGTAACCGCAGGGGAAACTATCTACGAGCAGTACTTC
CSVTAGETIYEQYF
>TRBD2|TRBV15|TRBJ2-1|NA
TGTGCCACCAGCAGAGTTGACCTCGGGGGGGCGTATTTCTTC
CATSRVDLGGAYFF
>TRBD1|TRBV27|TRBJ1-5|NA
TGTGCCAGCAAACGGACAGGGAATCAGCCCCAGCATTTT
CASKRTGNQPQHF
>TRBD2|TRBV6-4|TRBJ2-3|NA
TGTGCCAGCAGTGACAAAGCGGGGGGCACAGATACGCAGTATTTT
CASSDKAGGTDTQYF
>NA|TRBV27|TRBJ1-5|NA
TGTGCCAGCAGTTCGGCAGGGAGTAGCAATCAGCCCCAGCATTTT
CASSSAGSSNQPQHF
>NA|TRBV28|TRBJ2-3|NA
TGTGCCAGCAGGAAATTCCCGACAGAGAGCACAGATACGCAGTATTTT
CASRKFPTESTDTQYF
>NA|TRBV12-5|TRBJ1-2|NA
TGTGCTAGTGGTTTGGGGGGACTAGGATATGGCTACACCTTC
CASGLGGLGYGYTF
>TRBD2|TRBV5-1|TRBJ2-1|NA
TGCGCCAGCAGCTTTACTCCTAGCGGGAGCTACAATGAGCAGTTCTTC
CASSFTPSGSYNEQFF
>TRBD1|TRBV7-8|TRBJ2-2|NA
TGTGCCAGCAGCTTAACCTCGAGACAGGGCACCGGGGAGCTGTTTTTT
CASSLTSRQGTGELFF
>NA|TRBV9|TRBJ1-4|NA
TGTGCCAGCAGCCCGAGGTGGGGGGGTGATGAAAAACTGTTTTTT
CASSPRWGGDEKLFF